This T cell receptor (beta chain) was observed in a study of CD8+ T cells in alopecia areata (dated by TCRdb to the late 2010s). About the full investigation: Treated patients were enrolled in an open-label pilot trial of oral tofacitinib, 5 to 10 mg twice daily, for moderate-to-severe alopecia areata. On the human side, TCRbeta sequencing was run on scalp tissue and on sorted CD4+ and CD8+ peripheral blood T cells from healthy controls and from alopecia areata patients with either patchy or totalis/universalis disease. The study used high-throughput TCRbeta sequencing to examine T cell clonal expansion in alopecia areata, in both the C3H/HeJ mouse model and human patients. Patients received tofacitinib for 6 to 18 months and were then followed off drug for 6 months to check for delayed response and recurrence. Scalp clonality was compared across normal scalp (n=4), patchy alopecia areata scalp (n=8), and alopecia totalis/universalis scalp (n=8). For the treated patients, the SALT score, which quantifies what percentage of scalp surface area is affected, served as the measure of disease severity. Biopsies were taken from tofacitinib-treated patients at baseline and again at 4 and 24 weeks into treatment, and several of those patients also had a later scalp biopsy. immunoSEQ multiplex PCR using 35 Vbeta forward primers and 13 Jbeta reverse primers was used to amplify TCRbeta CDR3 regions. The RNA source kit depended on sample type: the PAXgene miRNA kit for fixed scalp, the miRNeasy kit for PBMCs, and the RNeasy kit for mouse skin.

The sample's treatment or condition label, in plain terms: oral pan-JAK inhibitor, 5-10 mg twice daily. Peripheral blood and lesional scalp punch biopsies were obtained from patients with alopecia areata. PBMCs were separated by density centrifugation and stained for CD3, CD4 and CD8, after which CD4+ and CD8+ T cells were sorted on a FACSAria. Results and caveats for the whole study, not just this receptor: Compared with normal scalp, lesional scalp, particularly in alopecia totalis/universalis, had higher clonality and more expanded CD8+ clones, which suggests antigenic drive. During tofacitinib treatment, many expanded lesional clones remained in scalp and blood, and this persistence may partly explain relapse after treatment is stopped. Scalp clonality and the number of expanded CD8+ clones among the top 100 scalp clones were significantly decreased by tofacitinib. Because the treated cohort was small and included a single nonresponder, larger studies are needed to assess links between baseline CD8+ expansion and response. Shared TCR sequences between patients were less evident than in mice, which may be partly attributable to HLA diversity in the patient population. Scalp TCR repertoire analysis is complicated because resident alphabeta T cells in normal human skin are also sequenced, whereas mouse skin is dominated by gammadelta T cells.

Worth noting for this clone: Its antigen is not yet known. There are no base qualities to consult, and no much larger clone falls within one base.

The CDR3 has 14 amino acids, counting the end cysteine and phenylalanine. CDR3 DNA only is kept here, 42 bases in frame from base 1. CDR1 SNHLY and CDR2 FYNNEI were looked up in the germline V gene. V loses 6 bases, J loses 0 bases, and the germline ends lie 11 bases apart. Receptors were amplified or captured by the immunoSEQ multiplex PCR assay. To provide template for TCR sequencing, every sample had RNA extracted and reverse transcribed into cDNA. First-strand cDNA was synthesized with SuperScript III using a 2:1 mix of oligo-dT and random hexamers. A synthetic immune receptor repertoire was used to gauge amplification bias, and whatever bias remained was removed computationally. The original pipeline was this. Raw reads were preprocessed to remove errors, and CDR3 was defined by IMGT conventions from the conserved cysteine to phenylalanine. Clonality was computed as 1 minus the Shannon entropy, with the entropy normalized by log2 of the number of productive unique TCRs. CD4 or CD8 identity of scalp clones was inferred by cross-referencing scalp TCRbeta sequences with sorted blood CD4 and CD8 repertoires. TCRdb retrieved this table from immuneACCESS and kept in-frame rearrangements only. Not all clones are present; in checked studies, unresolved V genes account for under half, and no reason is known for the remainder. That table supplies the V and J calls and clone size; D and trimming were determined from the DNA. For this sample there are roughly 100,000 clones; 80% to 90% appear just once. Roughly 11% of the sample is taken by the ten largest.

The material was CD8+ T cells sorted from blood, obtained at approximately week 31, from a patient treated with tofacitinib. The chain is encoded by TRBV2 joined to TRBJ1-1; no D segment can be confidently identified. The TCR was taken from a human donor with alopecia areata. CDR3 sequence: CASSAGRMNTEAFF. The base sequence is TGTGCCAGCAGCGCCGGACGCATGAACACTGAAGCTTTCTTT.